These 21 T cell receptor beta chains came from one sample sequenced in a study of control samples from healthy donors and cancer patients. Clones were sequenced by immunoSEQ multiplex PCR, and TCRdb holds only the in-frame ones, with some missing. Of around 80,000 clones in the sample, approximately 91% were seen once. Sequenced: blood. The receptors were gathered from a woman aged 45 to 65 in good health.

V usage is TRBV15 and J usage is TRBJ1-2, with 11 positions matching TRBD1. The CDR3 covers 14 residues. Germline V gene sequence: CDR1 LNHNV, CDR2 YYDKDF (reference sequence). Germline trimming cut 3 bases from V and 8 bases from J; bases unmatched to any gene: 5. CDR3 in DNA: TGTGCCACCAGCAGGGACAGGGGGCTACCCGGCTACACCTTC. Its translation is CATSRDRGLPGYTF.

This clone was seen just once. The chain has TRBV30 and TRBJ1-5; TRBD1 might be the D (5 bases). The CDR3 is 14 amino acids. V was trimmed by 2 bases and J by 3 bases, leaving 11 bases between them. Germline V gene data show CDR1 as GTSNPN and CDR2 as SVGIG (reference sequence). CDR3 loop: CAWSFRGVNQPQHF. The CDR3 DNA is TGTGCCTGGAGTTTTCGGGGGGTCAATCAGCCCCAGCATTTT.

The rearrangement uses TRBV20-1 and TRBJ1-3; D unresolved. This CDR3 comprises 11 residues. Trimming stripped 5 bases from V and 0 bases from J, with 2 bases between. Germline CDR1 and CDR2: DFQATT and SNEGSKA (reference sequence). DNA for the CDR3: TGCAGTGCTGCCTCTGGAAACACCATATATTTT. This encodes CSAASGNTIYF.

This clone was picked up a small number of times. The CDR3 loop reads CASSRRGDYGYTF. CDR3 nucleotide sequence: TGTGCCAGCAGCCGACGGGGCGACTATGGCTACACCTTC. This chain connects TRBV5-4 to TRBJ1-2, with D perhaps matching TRBD1 (5 bases). V dropped 4 bases and J dropped 3 bases, with 10 bases sitting between them. The CDR3 sequence is 13 residues long. Germline-derived CDR1 and CDR2 are SGHNT and YYREEE (reference sequence).

The V call is TRBV29-1, the J call TRBJ2-1; TRBD2 agrees at 7 bases. CDR1 and CDR2 from the germline V gene are SQVTM and ANQGSEA. The CDR3 is 14 residues long. V dropped 6 bases and J dropped 0; count of bases not matched to a gene: 5. CDR3 sequence: CSVRRGDSYNEQFF. The CDR3 DNA follows: TGCAGCGTGAGACGGGGGGACTCCTACAATGAGCAGTTCTTC.

The gene calls are TRBV20-1 and TRBJ2-3; no firm D call. The CDR3 is 11 amino acids. Germline CDR1 is DFQATT and CDR2 is SNEGSKA (reference sequence). Trimming took 6 bases from V and 5 from J, leaving 9 bases between them. The CDR3 DNA is TGCAGTGCCGGAAGTCTAGATACGCAGTATTTT. Amino acid sequence: CSAGSLDTQYF.

This clone was detected only once. V gene TRBV11-2 combines with J gene TRBJ1-2; D is possibly TRBD1 (6 bases). V was trimmed by 4 bases and J by 5 bases, leaving 17 bases between them. From germline, CDR1 is SGHAT and CDR2 FQNNGV. The length of the CDR3 is 15 residues. CDR3 in DNA: TGTGCCAGCAGCTCTTACAGGGCTAAGGGGTATGGCTACACCTTC. Its protein product is CASSSYRAKGYGYTF. Using reference TRBV11-2 and TRBJ1-2 for the parts outside the CDR3, the full variable domain is EAGVAQSPRYKIIEKRQSVAFWCNPISGHATLYWYQQILGQGPKLLIQFQNNGVVDDSQLPKDRFSAERLKGVDSTLKIQPAKLEDSAVYLCASSSYRAKGYGYTFGSGTRLTVV.

Details on this clone: The sample contains more than one DNA sequence encoding this CDR3. The chain combines TRBV11-2 with TRBJ2-3; D is ambiguous. The CDR3 extends over 12 amino acids. CDR1 is SGHAT, CDR2 FQNNGV, per germline. The V and J ends lost 6 bases and 9 bases respectively, with 13 bases between them. DNA of the CDR3: TGTGCCAGCAGTAATGGCATGGGCACGCAGTATTTT. It encodes CASSNGMGTQYF.

The V and J genes are TRBV10-2 and TRBJ1-2; unclear D gene. The CDR3 sequence is 11 residues long. V was clipped by 4 bases and J by 6 bases, with 6 bases between them. CDR1 WSHSY and CDR2 SAAADI come from the germline V gene. This CDR3 is CASSGTDGYTF. DNA for the CDR3: TGCGCCAGCAGTGGAACCGATGGCTACACCTTC.

The V and J genes are TRBV3-1 (or the pseudogene TRBV3-2) and TRBJ1-2; D is unresolved. V shed 0 bases and J shed 4 bases, with 9 bases lying between them. CDR1 and CDR2 from the germline V gene are LGHDT and YNNKEL (reference sequence). The CDR3 has 14 residues. In DNA form, the CDR3 reads TGTGCCAGCAGCCAAGATCCGAGATTCTATGGCTACACCTTC. It encodes CASSQDPRFYGYTF.

V gene TRBV5-1 combines with J gene TRBJ1-1; perhaps TRBD1 as D (6 bases). The V end was cut by 9 bases, the J end by 1 base, with 10 bases between. CDR1 and CDR2 from the germline V gene are SGHRS and YFSETQ. CDR3 length equals 12 residues. The CDR3, as DNA: TGCGCCACCTCGACAGGGAACACTGAAGCTTTCTTT. Its translation is CATSTGNTEAFF.

The chain combines TRBV19 with TRBJ1-2; D gene uncertain. The CDR3 has 13 amino acids. Trimming shortened V by 2 bases and J by 5 bases, and 9 bases separated the two germline ends. Germline V gene lookup returns CDR1 LNHDA and CDR2 SQIVND (reference sequence). DNA of the CDR3: TGTGCCAGTAGTATAAATGTGGGGTATGGCTACACCTTC. Protein: CASSINVGYGYTF.

CDR3 loop: CASSDGTPYGYTF. CDR3 in DNA: TGCGCCAGCAGCGACGGGACACCCTATGGCTACACCTTC. The chain employs TRBV5-1 and TRBJ1-2; a possible D gene is TRBD1 (6 bases). Germline loops: CDR1 SGHRS, CDR2 YFSETQ. Trimming took 4 bases from V and 4 from J, leaving 11 bases between them. The CDR3 contains 13 residues.

The gene calls are TRBV10-2 and TRBJ2-7; 7 positions match TRBD2. The V gene end was trimmed by 6 bases and the J gene end by 3 bases; junction bases not matched to a gene: 5. This CDR3 comprises 13 residues. The germline CDR1 and CDR2 sequences are WSHSY and SAAADI. The CDR3 bases are TGCGCCAGCAGCCTCGCGGGGGTCTACGAGCAGTACTTC. Its translation is CASSLAGVYEQYF.

The chain couples TRBV7-8 to TRBJ1-1, with no clear D. The CDR3 spans 13 residues. Germline V gene lookup returns CDR1 SGHVS and CDR2 FQNEAQ. The V gene lost 1 base and the J gene lost 6 bases, with 9 bases spanning the gap. Here the CDR3 DNA reads TGTGCCAGCAGCTTAGTGGTTAGGGCTGAAGCTTTCTTT. Translation gives CASSLVVRAEAFF.

A word on this clone: Other DNA variants within this sample encode the same CDR3. The rearrangement joins TRBV9 to TRBJ2-2; D is undetermined. This CDR3 spans 12 amino acids. V lost 0 bases, J lost 8 bases, and 5 bases lay in between. Germline CDR1 reads SGDLS; CDR2 reads YYNGEE. CDR3 DNA: TGTGCCAGCAGCGTAGTAGTTGGGGAGCTGTTTTTT. This sequence encodes CASSVVVGELFF.

This clone appeared a single time. The J gene is TRBJ2-1, the V gene TRBV27; TRBD1 aligns across 9 bases. The CDR3 contains 18 residues. Germline V gives CDR1 MNHEY, CDR2 SMNVEV (reference sequence). Losses at the gene ends were 2 bases for V and 12 bases for J; bases not matched to a gene: 20. The chain's CDR3 is CASSLTSYPGQGDRGQFF. CDR3 coding DNA: TGTGCCAGCAGTTTAACCAGTTATCCGGGACAGGGAGATCGTGGGCAGTTCTTC.

The V call is TRBV14, the J call TRBJ2-1; TRBD1 agrees at 7 bases. Germline CDR1 is SGHDN and CDR2 is FVKESK. CDR3 length equals 12 residues. Trimming took 4 bases from V and 10 from J; bases not matched to a gene: 4. The CDR3, as DNA: TGTGCCAGCAGCCTATGGACAGGCGAGCAGTTCTTC. It codes for CASSLWTGEQFF.

The V and J genes are TRBV5-4 and TRBJ1-4, with 8 bases lining up with TRBD1. The CDR3 contains 15 residues. V shed 4 bases, J shed 8 bases, and the junction held 10 bases outside the gene matches. Germline CDR1 SGHNT, CDR2 YYREEE (reference sequence). This chain's CDR3 is CASSGNQGAQEKLFF. The CDR3 nucleotides read TGTGCCAGCAGCGGGAATCAGGGGGCGCAAGAAAAACTGTTTTTT.

The V call is TRBV19, the J call TRBJ1-4; 9 positions agree with TRBD1. The J segment lost 5 bases and the V segment lost 5 bases, leaving 6 bases of the junction unmatched. The CDR3 extends over 15 amino acids. Germline values: CDR1 LNHDA, CDR2 SQIVND (reference sequence). The CDR3 loop reads CASSPDRGANEKLFF. The CDR3, as DNA: TGTGCCAGTAGTCCGGACAGGGGCGCGAATGAAAAACTGTTTTTT.

The chain employs TRBV5-6 and TRBJ1-5; no reliable D call. Germline CDR1 is SGHDT and CDR2 is YYEEEE. Deletions cut 4 bases from V and 0 bases from J, with 11 bases between. This CDR3 contains 15 residues. Here the CDR3 reads CASSDRRYSNQPQHF. Written as DNA, the CDR3 is TGTGCCAGCAGCGACCGTAGATATAGCAATCAGCCCCAGCATTTT.